The TCR beta chain described here comes from a study of blood T cell repertoires in COVID-19. CDR3 length: 16 amino acids. Unmatched junction bases numbered 4, after V lost 0 bases and J lost 5 bases. Germline assignment: CDR1 SGDLS and CDR2 YYNGEE. Profiled with immunoSEQ multiplex PCR; TCRdb holds only in-frame clones, not every one. Of hundreds of thousands of clones listed, roughly 91% are singletons. The sequencing input was PBMCs or T cells enriched from blood (not recorded which). The J gene is TRBJ2-5, the V gene TRBV9; 13 nucleotides agree with TRBD2. The clonotype was recovered from a woman aged 25-40 years who had recovered from COVID-19. CDR3 residues: CASSVAGLAGTETQYF. DNA of the CDR3: TGTGCCAGCAGCGTAGCGGGACTAGCGGGAACGGAGACCCAGTACTTC. The entire variable domain, with the rest obtained from reference TRBV9 and TRBJ2-5, is as follows: DSGVTQTPKHLITATGQRVTLRCSPRSGDLSVYWYQQSLDQGLQFLIQYYNGEERAKGNILERFSAQQFPDLHSELNLSSLELGDSALYFCASSVAGLAGTETQYFGPGTRLLVL.